The T cell receptor beta chain described here comes from a study of cytomegalovirus exposure and HLA in healthy donors. Study-level results: Among TCR sequences, most were rare, though some public TCRs appeared in many donors.

Here immunoSEQ multiplex PCR was the method, and the copy in TCRdb shows in-frame clones only, minus some. The table shows 150,000 to 200,000 clones, with around 92% occurring only once. A note on this clone: What it binds is not known.

Trimming stripped 1 base from V and 7 bases from J, with 14 bases between. The CDR3 spans 15 residues. The germline V gene has CDR1 MGHRA and CDR2 YSYEKL. The sequenced sample was PBMCs. The receptor comes from a young woman in good health and CMV-seropositive. This sequence joins TRBV4-1 and TRBJ2-1, with unresolved D. CDR3 sequence reads: CASSQVGAGSNEQFF. Written as DNA, the CDR3 is TGCGCCAGCAGCCAAGTGGGCGCAGGATCGAATGAGCAGTTCTTC.